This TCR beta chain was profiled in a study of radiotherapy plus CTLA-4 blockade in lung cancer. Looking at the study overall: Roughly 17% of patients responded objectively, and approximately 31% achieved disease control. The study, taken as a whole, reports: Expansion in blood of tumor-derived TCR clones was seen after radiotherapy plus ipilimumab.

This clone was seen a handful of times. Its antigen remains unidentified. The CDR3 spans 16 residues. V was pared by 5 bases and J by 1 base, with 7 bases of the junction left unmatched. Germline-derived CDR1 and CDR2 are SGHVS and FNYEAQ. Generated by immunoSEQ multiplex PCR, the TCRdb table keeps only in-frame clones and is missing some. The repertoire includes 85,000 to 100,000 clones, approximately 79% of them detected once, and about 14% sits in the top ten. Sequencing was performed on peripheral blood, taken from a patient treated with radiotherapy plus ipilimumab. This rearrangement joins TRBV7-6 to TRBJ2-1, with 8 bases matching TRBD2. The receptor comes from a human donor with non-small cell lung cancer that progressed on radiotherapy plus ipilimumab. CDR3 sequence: CASSPPGLASYNEQFF. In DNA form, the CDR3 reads TGTGCCAGCAGCCCCCCCGGACTAGCTTCCTACAATGAGCAGTTCTTC.